The TCR beta chain described here comes from a study of Graves' ophthalmopathy and Graves' hyperthyroidism. This clonotype has a count of ten or more. The antigen is unknown. For repertoire sequencing, the TCR beta CDR3 regions were amplified from RNA transcripts. First-round RT-PCR relied on HTBI primers, and a second-round multiplex PCR came next. TCRdb processed the multiplex PCR reads anew with MiXCR; each CDR3 protein has one entry. The repertoire holds hundreds of thousands of distinct CDR3 sequences, with approximately 15% as singletons. Germline values: CDR1 MNHEY, CDR2 SMNVEV (reference sequence). V was clipped by 2 bases and J by 2 bases, with 15 bases between them. There are 16 residues in the CDR3. Study-level points and caveats: Most thyroid-expanded clonotypes exceeding 0.001 frequency were also found in blood.

This rearrangement joins TRBV27 to TRBJ2-5; no definite D call. Sequenced input: blood. This receptor was obtained from a woman aged 30 to 39 with Graves' ophthalmopathy. Written as DNA, the CDR3 is TGTGCCAGCAGTTTAAGCCCATTAGGGTTACAAGAGACCCAGTACTTC. Protein sequence: CASSLSPLGLQETQYF.